This T cell receptor beta chain was sequenced in a study of beta chain features in type 1 diabetes. Study-level findings and limits: All four CD4+ subsets of Type 1 diabetes patients contained TCRB CDR3s that were moderately but significantly shorter. The analysis here could not establish whether HLA type shapes TCRB rearrangement.

Concerning this clone itself: Its specificity is unknown.

The study reverse transcribed the entire isolated RNA, so it sequenced expressed TCRB transcripts. Method: immunoSEQ multiplex PCR; TCRdb's copy keeps in-frame clones and lacks some. The sample has over 13,000 clones; approximately 76% are singletons. CD4+ cells of the naive, central memory, regulatory and stem cell-like memory types were sorted via CD45RO/CCR7/CD25/CD127/CD95/CD27. This TCR was sampled from a woman under 30 with type 1 diabetes. Sequenced sample: stem cell memory CD4+ T cells from blood.

In nucleotides, the CDR3 is TGTGCTAGTGGGAGGGAGGTTGTCGGCGGCTACACCTTC. This codes for CASGREVVGGYTF. The chain joins TRBV12-5 to TRBJ1-2; D gene unclear. V gave up 6 bases and J gave up 8 bases, with 16 bases separating them. Germline-derived CDR1 and CDR2 are LGHNT and FRNRAP. This CDR3 has 13 residues.